The 18 T cell receptor beta chains below all came from one sample that was sequenced in a study of T-cell reconstitution after alpha-beta-depleted transplantation in children (dated by TCRdb to the mid-2010s). This sample's treatment or condition label indicates: allogeneic hematopoietic cell transplantation with graft depleted of TCRalphabeta T cells and CD19 B cells. Library method: PCR. The listed sequencing device is Illumina HiSeq 2500. Molecular barcoding was employed in the preparation of TCR libraries, with unique molecular identifiers being used to normalize TCRbeta repertoire quantification. Starting from the raw public reads, TCRdb applied fastp trimming at Q25, assembled clones with MiXCR and retained in-frame beta chains. Here each entry gathers all rows of one CDR3 protein and keeps the most common genes and DNA. Recorded for this sample are a few hundred thousand distinct CDR3 sequences; 11% of them occurred a single time. The ten largest clones represent about 25% of the sample.

The source was peripheral blood, collected 180 days after TCRalphabeta/CD19-depleted stem cell transplant. These receptors originate from a male patient between 2 and 10 years old who had a stem cell transplant for chronic granulomatous disease, so the T cells may come from the graft donor.

This clonotype was found many times. DNA for the CDR3: TGTGCCAGCAGCTTAACCCCTGCGGTTCAAGAGACCCAGTACTTC. Protein sequence: CASSLTPAVQETQYF. The chain couples TRBV11-2 to TRBJ2-5; D not resolved. The CDR3 has 15 residues. The V gene's germline CDR1 is SGHAT and CDR2 FQNNGV. Trimming took off 2 bases at V and 2 bases at J, with 12 bases between the two ends.

This clonotype has at least ten counts. This rearrangement joins TRBV29-1 to TRBJ2-1, with unresolved D. The V and J ends lost 7 bases and 7 bases respectively, with 11 bases between them. Germline V gene sequence: CDR1 SQVTM, CDR2 ANQGSEA. This CDR3 spans 11 amino acids. The CDR3 region is CSALKVNEQFF. The CDR3 DNA follows: TGCAGCGCACTGAAAGTAAATGAGCAGTTCTTC.

This clonotype was counted at least ten times. The V gene is TRBV20-1, the J gene TRBJ2-1; D gene unclear. CDR1 and CDR2 from the germline V gene are DFQATT and SNEGSKA (reference sequence). This CDR3 has 12 amino acids. CDR3 sequence (DNA): TGCAGGTCCGCGAGCTCCTACAATGAGCAGTTCTTC. This translates into CRSASSYNEQFF.

This clonotype was found many times. The gene calls are TRBV29-1 and TRBJ2-5; D tentatively fits TRBD1 or TRBD2 (5 bases each). Germline CDR1 reads SQVTM; CDR2 reads ANQGSEA. This CDR3 contains 13 residues. Between the trimmed V and J ends, which lost 4 bases and 2 bases, there was a span of 11 bases. CDR3 region: CSVAGTKQETQYF. The DNA of the CDR3 is TGCAGCGTTGCGGGGACCAAACAAGAGACCCAGTACTTC.

At least ten counts were recorded for this clonotype. The gene calls are TRBV29-1 and TRBJ2-7, with 9 bases identical to TRBD2. Per germline, CDR1 SQVTM and CDR2 ANQGSEA. J lost 6 bases, V lost 6 bases, and 6 bases had no gene match. The length of the CDR3 is 12 residues. CDR3 sequence: CSVGTSSGEQYF. Written as DNA, the CDR3 is TGCAGCGTGGGGACTAGCTCAGGCGAGCAGTACTTC.

A word on this clonotype: A much larger clone differs by one base, so this may be a read error. Given the absence of the conserved phenylalanine or tryptophan at the CDR3 end, a read error is likely. This chain connects TRBV28 to TRBJ2-7; D is unclear. This CDR3 has 12 residues. The germline gives CDR1 MDHEN, CDR2 SYDVKM. The V and J ends lost 3 bases and 5 bases respectively, with 8 bases between them. CDR3 bases: TGTGCCAGCAGTTTTCGGGCTCACGAGCAGTACTCC. This encodes CASSFRAHEQYS.

This clonotype was detected only a few times. The chain recombines TRBV3-1 with TRBJ2-7, with 10 bases lining up with TRBD2. CDR1 is LGHDT and CDR2 is YNNKEL in the germline V gene (reference sequence). This CDR3 contains 16 residues. The junction had 3 bases not matched to a gene; V was cut back by 1 base and J by 0 bases. In nucleotides, the CDR3 is TGTGCCAGCAGCCAAGGAGTAGCGGGGGGCTCCTACGAGCAGTACTTC. It translates to CASSQGVAGGSYEQYF.

This clonotype came up many times. CDR3 amino acids: CAISEPKGRGVSDTQYF. The DNA of the CDR3 is TGTGCCATCAGTGAACCCAAGGGGCGGGGGGTCTCAGATACGCAGTATTTT. The chain employs TRBV10-3 and TRBJ2-3; 8 bases are a match to TRBD2. The CDR3 length is 17 residues. Unmatched junction bases numbered 12, after V lost 3 bases and J lost 4 bases. Germline CDR1 ENHRY, CDR2 SYGVKD.

This clonotype has ten or more counts. This sequence joins TRBV7-2 and TRBJ2-1, with 8 bases fitting TRBD2. CDR3 length: 15 amino acids. Unmatched junction bases numbered 5, after V lost 7 bases and J lost 0 bases. Germline values: CDR1 SGHTA, CDR2 FQGNSA. The CDR3 loop is CASIQSGSSYNEQFF. CDR3 nucleotides: TGTGCCAGCATTCAGAGCGGGAGCTCCTACAATGAGCAGTTCTTC.

This clonotype came up many times. The V gene is TRBV12-3 or TRBV12-4, the J gene TRBJ2-1, with D uncertain. There are 14 residues in the CDR3. The V and J ends lost 6 bases and 1 base respectively, with 10 bases between them. The CDR3 here is CASRLVGSYNEQFF. In DNA, the CDR3 is TGTGCCAGCAGACTCGTTGGGTCCTACAATGAGCAGTTCTTC.

Many counts were recorded for this clonotype. The chain couples TRBV28 to TRBJ2-1; unclear D gene. Germline CDR1 MDHEN, CDR2 SYDVKM. V was cut by 9 bases and J by 1 base, with 13 bases left in between. The CDR3 has 14 residues. CDR3 bases: TGTGCCAGTGGCCTGGGCCTGTCCTACAATGAGCAGTTCTTC. It codes for CASGLGLSYNEQFF.

The chain carries TRBV20-1 and TRBJ2-5; D is unclear. This CDR3 has 12 amino acids. V lost 2 bases and J 2 bases, leaving 6 bases between the germline ends. Germline V CDR1 and CDR2: DFQATT, SNEGSKA (reference sequence). CDR3 bases: TGCAGTGCTAGATCCGGGCAAGAGACCCAGTACTTC. Protein: CSARSGQETQYF.

Of note for this clonotype: Given a much more abundant clone one base away, this may be a read error. This chain links TRBV10-3 with TRBJ1-2; no clear D. CDR3 length equals 11 residues. Germline V gene lookup returns CDR1 ENHRY and CDR2 SYGVKD. CDR3 sequence: CAISLLDVYPF. Here the CDR3 DNA reads TGTGCCATCAGCCTACTAGATGTCTACCCCTTC.

This clonotype has a count of ten or more. The chain combines TRBV3-1 with TRBJ1-1; no definite D call. Trimming left V 4 bases short and J 1 base short, with 13 bases between. From germline, CDR1 is LGHDT and CDR2 YNNKEL (reference sequence). The CDR3 runs 15 residues. CDR3 DNA: TGTGCCAGCAGCCGAACCCAGTCGAGGAACACTGAAGCTTTCTTT. Amino acid sequence: CASSRTQSRNTEAFF.

In this sample, this clonotype turned up many times. The chain links TRBV20-1 to TRBJ1-1, with D tentatively TRBD1 (5 bases). The V gene's germline CDR1 is DFQATT and CDR2 SNEGSKA (reference sequence). Trimming removed 2 bases from V and 6 bases from J, with 10 bases in between. The CDR3 has 12 amino acids. The CDR3 nucleotides are TGCAGTGCTAGACTCAGGGCGGCTGAAGCTTTCTTT. The encoded protein is CSARLRAAEAFF.

This clonotype has only a few counts. The chain uses TRBV27 and TRBJ2-1; D could derive from TRBD1 or TRBD2 (6 bases each). Trimming pared 5 bases from V and 3 bases from J, leaving 23 bases between. The germline gives CDR1 MNHEY, CDR2 SMNVEV (reference sequence). CDR3 size: 18 residues. This chain's CDR3 is CASSRGAKEPILYNEQFF. DNA of the CDR3: TGTGCCAGCAGTAGGGGGGCAAAGGAGCCCATACTCTACAATGAGCAGTTCTTC.

This clonotype was picked up many times. This chain connects TRBV20-1 to TRBJ2-7; the D gene is possibly TRBD2 (6 bases). CDR3 size: 13 residues. Germline V gene lookup returns CDR1 DFQATT and CDR2 SNEGSKA (reference sequence). The ends were cut back, 6 bases at V and 2 bases at J, with 14 bases in the middle. The CDR3 nucleotides read TGCAGTGCCACATGGGAGGATGCCTACGAGCAGTACTTC. This gives the protein CSATWEDAYEQYF.

This clonotype was observed many times. The V and J genes are TRBV20-1 and TRBJ2-7, with no clear D. Germline CDR1 and CDR2: DFQATT and SNEGSKA (reference sequence). V was clipped by 6 bases and J by 4 bases, with 13 bases between them. The CDR3 is made up of 12 amino acids. For the CDR3, the DNA is TGCAGTGCCTCGAGTAGGTCATACGAGCAGTACTTC. This encodes CSASSRSYEQYF.